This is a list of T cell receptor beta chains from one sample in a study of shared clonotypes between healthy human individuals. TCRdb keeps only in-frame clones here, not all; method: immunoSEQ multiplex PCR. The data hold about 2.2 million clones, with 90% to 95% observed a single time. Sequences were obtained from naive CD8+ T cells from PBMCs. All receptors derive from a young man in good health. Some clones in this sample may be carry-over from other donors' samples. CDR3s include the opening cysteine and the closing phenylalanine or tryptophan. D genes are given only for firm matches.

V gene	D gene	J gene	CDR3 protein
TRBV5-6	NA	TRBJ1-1	CASSLLEGFTEAFF
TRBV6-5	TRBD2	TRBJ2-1	CASSLAEGDEQFF
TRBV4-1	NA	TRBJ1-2	CASSQDGPYGYTF
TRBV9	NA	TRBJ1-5	CASSVSSWGTRCNQPQHF
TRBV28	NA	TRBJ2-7	CASPRSSYEQYF
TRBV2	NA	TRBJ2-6	CASSEAGANVLTF
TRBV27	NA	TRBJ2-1	CASSLLPTAHSGSSYNEQFF
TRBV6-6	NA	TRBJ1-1	CASSPPSHTEAFF
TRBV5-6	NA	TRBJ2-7	CASSSAYEQYF
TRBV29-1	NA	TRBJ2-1	CSVVVGLSWDSYNEQFF
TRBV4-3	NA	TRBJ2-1	CASSQDGGEYNEQFF
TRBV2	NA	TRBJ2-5	CASSQGWAGDAETQYF
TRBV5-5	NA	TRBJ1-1	CASSLRVNTEAFF
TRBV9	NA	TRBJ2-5	CASSVDRGTQYF
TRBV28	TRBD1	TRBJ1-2	CASSFGTGDGYTF
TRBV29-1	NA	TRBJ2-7	CSVEDVAPEQYF
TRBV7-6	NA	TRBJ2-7	CASSLSVGLSHEQYF
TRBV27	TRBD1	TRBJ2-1	CASSFLTGTGNNEQFF
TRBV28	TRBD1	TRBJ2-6	CASSLFRGQGPLLIGANVLTF
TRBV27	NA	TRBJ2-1	CASREGVLQQFF
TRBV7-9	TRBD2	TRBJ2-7	CASSLGGYPYEQYF
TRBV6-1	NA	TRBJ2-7	CASAGTYEQYF
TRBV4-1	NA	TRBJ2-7	CASSQEGQAYEQYF
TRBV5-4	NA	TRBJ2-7	CASSDALSYEQYF
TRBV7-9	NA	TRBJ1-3	CASYFGNTIYF
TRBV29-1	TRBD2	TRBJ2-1	CSVGTGGSYNEQFF